The rows below give T cell receptor beta chains drawn from one sample of a study of T cell responses to AZD1222 COVID-19 vaccine. The method was immunoSEQ multiplex PCR; TCRdb's version includes in-frame clones alone and lacks a portion of them. The table includes some 140,000 clones, approximately 94% detected once. The material sequenced was peripheral blood, taken on day 0 of AZD1222 vaccination. Every receptor here comes from an adult in good health. The CDR3 runs from the conserved cysteine through the conserved F or W. The D gene is left open where the match is weak. Rows give clone size only sometimes, using once, few, many, or a class for an expanded clone.

V	size	J	D	DNA	CDR3
TRBV28	once	TRBJ2-3	TRBD1	TGTGCCAGCAGTTGGACAGGGGTATCGGCAGATACGCAGTATTTT	CASSWTGVSADTQYF
TRBV5-6	.	TRBJ1-2	.	TGTGCCAGCAGCTTCGGGGGGAAAGAGTCTGGCTACACCTTC	CASSFGGKESGYTF
TRBV9	.	TRBJ1-5	TRBD1	TGTGCCAGCAGCGCCGGGACAGGGCGCAATCAGCCCCAGCATTTT	CASSAGTGRNQPQHF
TRBV7-9	.	TRBJ1-2	.	TGTGCCAGCAGCTCGGACAGCGATTCTTATGGCTACACCTTC	CASSSDSDSYGYTF
TRBV28	.	TRBJ1-6	.	TGTGCCGGCGGTCAGAATTCACCCCTCCACTTT	CAGGQNSPLHF
TRBV19	.	TRBJ2-7	.	TGTGCCAGTAGCCCCGCGGGTGGGGTCTCGAGAGAGCAGTACTTC	CASSPAGGVSREQYF
TRBV5-1	.	TRBJ1-1	.	TGCGCCAGCAGCTGGGACACGGTGAACACTGAAGCTTTCTTT	CASSWDTVNTEAFF
TRBV9	.	TRBJ1-2	TRBD1	TGTGCCAGCAGCGAGAGCCGGGACAGGGGGATGCACTATGGCTACACCTTC	CASSESRDRGMHYGYTF
TRBV2	.	TRBJ2-3	TRBD2	TGTGCCAGCAGTGAAAGCGGGAGGGGCACAGATACGCAGTATTTT	CASSESGRGTDTQYF
TRBV25-1	once	TRBJ2-5	TRBD2	TGTGCCAGCAGTACCAGCGGGAGGCTTCGCGGACAAGAGACCCAGTACTTC	CASSTSGRLRGQETQYF
TRBV9	.	TRBJ2-3	.	TGTGCCAGCAGCGCAGGAGGGGGCCCAGATACGCAGTATTTT	CASSAGGGPDTQYF
TRBV27	.	TRBJ2-1	.	TGTGCCAGCTCATTCTCGGGGCGGAATGAGCAGTTCTTC	CASSFSGRNEQFF
TRBV2	.	TRBJ1-1	.	TGTGCCAGCAGGGGGCTCCAAGGGAACACTGAAGCTTTCTTT	CASRGLQGNTEAFF
TRBV28	.	TRBJ1-2	.	TGTGCCAGCAGTCCGACAGCTAACTATGGCTACACCTTC	CASSPTANYGYTF
TRBV11-1	.	TRBJ2-7	TRBD2	TGTGCCAGCAGCTCGGGACTAGCGGGCTACGAGCAGTACTTC	CASSSGLAGYEQYF
TRBV4-3	.	TRBJ2-2	.	TGCGCCAGCAGCCAAGAATACGGGGATGTGACCGGGGAGCTGTTTTTT	CASSQEYGDVTGELFF
TRBV15	.	TRBJ1-5	.	TGTGCCACCAGCAGAGATCACCCCCGCGCAGGGTCGGATCAGCCCCAGCATTTT	CATSRDHPRAGSDQPQHF
TRBV5-6	.	TRBJ1-6	.	TGTGCCAGCAGCCGGGGTCAGGGATCCTATAATTCACCCCTCCACTTT	CASSRGQGSYNSPLHF
TRBV28	.	TRBJ1-4	TRBD1	TGTGCCAGCAGCCCGGATACAGGGGCTGGTGAAAAACTGTTTTTT	CASSPDTGAGEKLFF
TRBV27	.	TRBJ1-1	TRBD1	TGTGCCAGCAGTTTACAAGACAGGGGAGCTGAAGCTTTCTTT	CASSLQDRGAEAFF
TRBV19	.	TRBJ1-3	.	TGTGCCAGTAGTATCGGGTCCGGCGGAAACACCATATATTTT	CASSIGSGGNTIYF
TRBV27	.	TRBJ1-2	.	TGTGCCAGCAGTAACACCCGGGGAGGCGGCTACACCTTC	CASSNTRGGGYTF
TRBV9	.	TRBJ1-1	.	TGTGCCAGCAGCGTCCTGACGGAGGGGACTGAAGCTTTCTTT	CASSVLTEGTEAFF
TRBV4-2	once	TRBJ2-3	.	TGTGCCAGCAGCCAAGCTACGGCGCGGGGACCCACAGATACGCAGTATTTT	CASSQATARGPTDTQYF
TRBV28	.	TRBJ2-3	.	TGTGCCAGCATCCCGAGGGTGGGAAGCACAGATACGCAGTATTTT	CASIPRVGSTDTQYF
TRBV6-1	.	TRBJ2-2	.	TGTGCCAGCAGTGAACTGGGCACCGGGGAGCTGTTTTTT	CASSELGTGELFF
TRBV2	once	TRBJ2-5	TRBD2	TGTGCCAGCAGTGTATTTCTAGCGGGAGGGCCCTCGTCGGAGACCCAGTACTTC	CASSVFLAGGPSSETQYF
TRBV3-1/TRBV3-2	.	TRBJ1-2	TRBD1	TGTGCCAGCAGCCAATACAGGGGAGGCGGCTATGGCTACACCTTC	CASSQYRGGGYGYTF
TRBV11-3	.	TRBJ2-1	TRBD2	TGTGCCAGCAGCCCCGGGGGGGGGACTAGCGGGAGCAATGAGCAGTTCTTC	CASSPGGGTSGSNEQFF